Presented here are 10 T cell receptor beta chains from one specimen sequenced in a study of blood T cell repertoires in COVID-19. Repertoires were generated with immunoSEQ multiplex PCR, while TCRdb's copy carries only in-frame clones and drops some. The table records about 140,000 clones, 70% to 90% of them present only once. Sequencing input: peripheral blood. These receptors came from an older woman with acute or convalescent COVID-19.

The chain combines TRBV5-6 with TRBJ2-1; 9 bases line up with TRBD1. The V gene end was trimmed by 4 bases and the J gene end by 6 bases; junction bases not matched to a gene: 5. The CDR3 is made up of 14 amino acids. Germline lookup yields CDR1 SGHDT and CDR2 YYEEEE. CDR3 sequence reads: CASSQTGGLNEQFF. CDR3 nucleotide sequence: TGTGCCAGCAGCCAGACAGGGGGACTCAATGAGCAGTTCTTC.

This chain joins TRBV29-1 and TRBJ1-2; possibly TRBD1 for D (5 bases). The V end lost 7 bases, the J end lost 2 bases, and 17 bases lay between the germline ends. Germline V lookup: CDR1 SQVTM, CDR2 ANQGSEA. The CDR3 covers 14 residues. CDR3 DNA: TGCAGCGCTGGAGGGACGGGACCGAACTATGGCTACACCTTC. It translates to CSAGGTGPNYGYTF.

The chain couples TRBV28 to TRBJ2-7; 7 nucleotides match TRBD1. V was clipped by 4 bases and J by 7 bases; unmatched bases: 1. Germline V lookup: CDR1 MDHEN, CDR2 SYDVKM. This CDR3 is 11 amino acids long. The CDR3 DNA sequence: TGTGCCAGCAGTTCAGGGGGAGAGCAGTACTTC. It codes for CASSSGGEQYF.

This chain joins TRBV6-5 and TRBJ2-5; 10 bases match TRBD1. CDR1 MNHEY and CDR2 SVGAGI come from the germline V gene. CDR3 length equals 14 residues. Trimming took 5 bases from V and 5 from J; bases not matched to a gene: 5. CDR3 nucleotides: TGTGCCAGCAGTACAAGACAGGGGGCGGAGACCCAGTACTTC. Its protein is CASSTRQGAETQYF.

This sequence joins TRBV4-3 and TRBJ2-3, with TRBD2 matching 13 bases. Germline assignment: CDR1 LGHNA and CDR2 YSLEER. The ends lost 0 bases at V and 0 bases at J; junction bases unmatched: 12. The CDR3 totals 21 residues. The CDR3 loop is CASSQENFRGTSGASTDTQYF. The CDR3 nucleotides are TGCGCCAGCAGCCAAGAAAACTTTCGGGGGACTAGCGGGGCTAGCACAGATACGCAGTATTTT.

The V call is TRBV11-2, the J call TRBJ1-4; maybe TRBD1 (5 bases). The germline V and J ends were trimmed by 4 bases and 8 bases, with 11 bases remaining between them. Germline V CDR1 and CDR2: SGHAT, FQNNGV. This CDR3 spans 13 amino acids. CDR3 nucleotide sequence: TGTGCCAGCAGCTCCCCGGGGGGGGAAAAACTGTTTTTT. It specifies CASSSPGGEKLFF.

This clone has just one count. The V gene is TRBV5-1, the J gene TRBJ2-3; D call uncertain. Trimming left V 2 bases short and J 2 bases short, with 3 bases between. There are 12 residues in the CDR3. Germline V lookup: CDR1 SGHRS, CDR2 YFSETQ. CDR3 residues: CASSFLTDTQYF. The CDR3 coding sequence is TGCGCCAGCAGCTTCCTCACAGATACGCAGTATTTT. Full variable domain (rest looked up from reference TRBV5-1 and TRBJ2-3): KAGVTQTPRYLIKTRGQQVTLSCSPISGHRSVSWYQQTPGQGLQFLFEYFSETQRNKGNFPGRFSGRQFSNSRSEMNVSTLELGDSALYLCASSFLTDTQYFGPGTRLTVL.

The V and J genes are TRBV19 and TRBJ1-4; TRBD1 matches 8 bases. The germline CDR1 and CDR2 sequences are LNHDA and SQIVND (reference sequence). V was clipped by 8 bases and J by 0 bases; unmatched bases: 8. This CDR3 is 16 amino acids long. As DNA, the CDR3 is TGTGCCAGTGCCGGCCAGGGGGCTGCAACTAATGAAAAACTGTTTTTT. Translated, it gives CASAGQGAATNEKLFF.

The chain combines TRBV6-2 or TRBV6-3 with TRBJ2-7; possible D gene TRBD1, 6 bases. Germline CDR1 MNHEY, CDR2 SVGEGT. The CDR3 runs to 15 residues. V gave up 2 bases and J gave up 0 bases, with 11 bases separating them. CDR3 sequence reads: CASSYVTGSSYEQYF. CDR3 in DNA: TGTGCCAGCAGTTACGTCACAGGGAGCTCCTACGAGCAGTACTTC.

V gene TRBV19 combines with J gene TRBJ1-1; perhaps TRBD1 as D (5 bases). Looked up from germline, CDR1 is LNHDA and CDR2 is SQIVND (reference sequence). V dropped 2 bases and J dropped 0 bases, with 7 bases sitting between them. This CDR3 has 14 residues. The CDR3, as DNA: TGTGCCAGTAGTATAACAGGAGTGAACACTGAAGCTTTCTTT. This encodes CASSITGVNTEAFF.